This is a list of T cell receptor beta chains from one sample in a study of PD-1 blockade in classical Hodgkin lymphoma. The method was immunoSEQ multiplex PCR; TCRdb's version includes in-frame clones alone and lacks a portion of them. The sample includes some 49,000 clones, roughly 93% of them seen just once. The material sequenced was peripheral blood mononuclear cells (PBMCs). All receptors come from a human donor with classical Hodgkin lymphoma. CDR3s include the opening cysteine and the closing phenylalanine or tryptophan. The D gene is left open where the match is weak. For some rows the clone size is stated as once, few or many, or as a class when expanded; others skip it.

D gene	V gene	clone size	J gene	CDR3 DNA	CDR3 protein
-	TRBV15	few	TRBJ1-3	TGTGCCACCAGCAGAGCGTTTGCGCAGGGCGGCGGGTTTGGAAACACCATATATTTT	CATSRAFAQGGGFGNTIYF
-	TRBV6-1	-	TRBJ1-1	TGTGCCAGCAGTGAATCTCGGTGGGACACTGAAGCTTTCTTT	CASSESRWDTEAFF
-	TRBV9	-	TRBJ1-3	TGTGCCAGCAGCGACCGTCCCGGGGACCTCTTTGGAAACACCATATATTTT	CASSDRPGDLFGNTIYF
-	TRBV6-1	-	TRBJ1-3	TGTGCCAGCAGTGAGGAGACAGGCTCTGGAAACACCATATATTTT	CASSEETGSGNTIYF
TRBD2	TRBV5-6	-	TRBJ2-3	TGTGCCAGCAGCTTCGGTCTAGCGGGAGTAACAGATACGCAGTATTTT	CASSFGLAGVTDTQYF
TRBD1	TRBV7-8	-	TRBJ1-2	TGTGCCGCCGGCGGGACAGGGGGCTATGGCTACACCTTC	CAAGGTGGYGYTF
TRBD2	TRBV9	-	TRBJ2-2	TGTGCCAGCAGCCTTACTAGCGGGGCGAACACCGGGGAGCTGTTTTTT	CASSLTSGANTGELFF
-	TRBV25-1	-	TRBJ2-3	TGTGCCAGCAGTGAATACAGGGACACAGATACGCAGTATTTT	CASSEYRDTDTQYF
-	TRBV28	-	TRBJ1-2	TGTGCCAGCGCGAGGAAGGGCTATGGCTACACCTTC	CASARKGYGYTF
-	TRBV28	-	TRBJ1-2	TGTGCCAGCAGTTCGCTGAGGGTGGGTGGCTACACCTTC	CASSSLRVGGYTF
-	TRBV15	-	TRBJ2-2	TGTGCCACCAGCAGAGAGGCCATCAACACCGGGGAGCTGTTTTTT	CATSREAINTGELFF
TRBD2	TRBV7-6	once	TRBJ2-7	TGTGCCAGCAGCTTAATGCCGGCGGGGGAAAACGAGCAGTACTTC	CASSLMPAGENEQYF
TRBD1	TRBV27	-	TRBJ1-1	TGTGCCAGCAGTTTCGACAGGGGTAGCACTGAAGCTTTCTTT	CASSFDRGSTEAFF
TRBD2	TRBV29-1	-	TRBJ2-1	TGCAGCGCGGCGGAGACTAGCGGGTACAATGAGCAGTTCTTC	CSAAETSGYNEQFF
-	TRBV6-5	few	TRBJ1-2	TGTGCCAGCAGTGAGTCGAGGAACTATGGCTACACCTTC	CASSESRNYGYTF
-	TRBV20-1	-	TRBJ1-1	TGCAGTGCTAGCTACACTGAAGCTTTCTTT	CSASYTEAFF
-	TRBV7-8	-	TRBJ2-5	TGTGCCAGCAGCCCCACGATTCCCGTCGAGACCCAGTACTTC	CASSPTIPVETQYF
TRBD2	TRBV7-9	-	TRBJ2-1	TGTGCCAGCAGGGGAAGGGTTAGCGGGGGCTACAATGAGCAGTTCTTC	CASRGRVSGGYNEQFF
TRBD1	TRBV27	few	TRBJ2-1	TGTGCCAGCAGATTGGCGGACAGGGGAGTGAATGAGCAGTTCTTC	CASRLADRGVNEQFF
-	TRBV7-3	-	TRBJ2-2	TGTGCCAGCAGTCTTACCGGAGACACCGGGGAGCTGTTTTTT	CASSLTGDTGELFF
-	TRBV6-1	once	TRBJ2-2	TGTGCCAGCAGTATACAACAGGGTACCGGGGAGCTGTTTTTT	CASSIQQGTGELFF
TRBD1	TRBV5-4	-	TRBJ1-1	TGTGCCAGCAGCCTAAACAGGGGAGAGACTGAAGCTTTCTTT	CASSLNRGETEAFF
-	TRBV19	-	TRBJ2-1	TGTGCCAGTAAGCCCCCGGGAGACCGCTACAATGAGCAGTTCTTC	CASKPPGDRYNEQFF
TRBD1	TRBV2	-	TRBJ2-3	TGTGCCACCCGGGTTGGGACAGGGGGCTCGGATACGCAGTATTTT	CATRVGTGGSDTQYF
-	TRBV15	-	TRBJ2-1	TGTGCCACCAGCAGAGATCGGCTGAGCTCCTACAATGAGCAGTTCTTC	CATSRDRLSSYNEQFF
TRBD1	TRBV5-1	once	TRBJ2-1	TGCGCCAGCGGGGTCCGGGACAGGGAATACAATGAGCAGTTCTTC	CASGVRDREYNEQFF
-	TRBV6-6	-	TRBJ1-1	TGTGCCAGCAGTCACTCAACAGGGCGCACTGAAGCTTTCTTT	CASSHSTGRTEAFF
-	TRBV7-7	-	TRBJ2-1	TGTGCCAGCAGCCCCTCCCAGGGGCAAAAGTCCTACAATGAGCAGTTCTTC	CASSPSQGQKSYNEQFF
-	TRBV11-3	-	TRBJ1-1	TGTGCCAGCAGCTTAGGGGCCCGGCGGGGTAATGAAGCTTTCTTT	CASSLGARRGNEAFF
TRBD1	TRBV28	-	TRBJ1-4	TGTGCCAGCAGGCAGGGGGGCCATAATGAAAAACTGTTTTTT	CASRQGGHNEKLFF
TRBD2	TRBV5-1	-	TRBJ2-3	TGCGCCAGCAGCCCCGCTCTAGCGGGAGGCACAGATACGCAGTATTTT	CASSPALAGGTDTQYF
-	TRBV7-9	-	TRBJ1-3	TGTGCCAGCAGCCTTGTCTTACCGCTCTCTGGAAACACCATATATTTT	CASSLVLPLSGNTIYF
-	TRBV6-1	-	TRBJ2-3	TGTGCCAGCTCCAGAGGTCTCCTCCCCACAGATACGCAGTATTTT	CASSRGLLPTDTQYF
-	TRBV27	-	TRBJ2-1	TGTGCCAGCAGCCGAGGGGACACGACGTACAATGAGCAGTTCTTC	CASSRGDTTYNEQFF
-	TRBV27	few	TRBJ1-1	TGTGCCAGCAGTTTATACCCGGGCAGGAACACTGAAGCTTTCTTT	CASSLYPGRNTEAFF
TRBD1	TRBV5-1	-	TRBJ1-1	TGCGCCAGCAGCTTGGGGGCAGGGGGCGCGAACACTGAAGCTTTCTTT	CASSLGAGGANTEAFF
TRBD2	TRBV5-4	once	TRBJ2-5	TGTGCCAGCAGACTAGCGGGAGGCTGGGAGACCCAGTACTTC	CASRLAGGWETQYF
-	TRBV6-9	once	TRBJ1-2	TGTGCCAGCAGTTACGGAGACTATGGCTACACCTTC	CASSYGDYGYTF
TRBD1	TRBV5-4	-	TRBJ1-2	TGTGCCAGCAGCTTATTAAATCAGGGGGTCGGCTACACCTTC	CASSLLNQGVGYTF
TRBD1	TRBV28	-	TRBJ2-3	TGTGCCAGCAGTTTGGACAGGGGATACGCAGATACGCAGTATTTT	CASSLDRGYADTQYF
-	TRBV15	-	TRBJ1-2	TGTGCCACCAGCAGAGATGGGACGCGGCTTTTGGGAGGCTACACCTTC	CATSRDGTRLLGGYTF
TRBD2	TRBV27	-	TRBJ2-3	TGTGCCAGCAGTTCTAGCGGGAGTGGCACAGATACGCAGTATTTT	CASSSSGSGTDTQYF
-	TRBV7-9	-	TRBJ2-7	TGTGCCAGCAGCCCCGTCGGGGTCGACGAGCAGTACTTC	CASSPVGVDEQYF
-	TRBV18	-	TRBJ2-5	TGTGCCAGCTCACCGAGGTGGGGGGACCAAGAGACCCAGTACTTC	CASSPRWGDQETQYF
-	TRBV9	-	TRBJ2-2	TGTGCCAGCGCTTCAGGCGGGGAGCTGTTTTTT	CASASGGELFF
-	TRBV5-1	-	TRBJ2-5	TGCGCCAGCAGCTTGGTACAGGAACAAGAGACCCAGTACTTC	CASSLVQEQETQYF
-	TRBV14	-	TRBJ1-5	TGTGCCAGCAGCCAAGAAACAGGTCCAAATCAGCCCCAGCATTTT	CASSQETGPNQPQHF
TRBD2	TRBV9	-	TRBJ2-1	TGTGCCAGCAGCACCAGCGGGAGAAGCAATGAGCAGTTCTTC	CASSTSGRSNEQFF
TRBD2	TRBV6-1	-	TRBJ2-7	TGTGCCAGCAGTGCCGGGGGGGGGTACGAGCAGTACTTC	CASSAGGGYEQYF
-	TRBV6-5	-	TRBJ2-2	TGTGCCAGCGCCGATCCAGGGGAAGCCGGGGAGCTGTTTTTT	CASADPGEAGELFF
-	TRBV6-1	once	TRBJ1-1	TGTGCCAGCAGTGTAGGACAAGGAACTGAAGCTTTCTTT	CASSVGQGTEAFF
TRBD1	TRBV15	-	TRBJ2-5	TGTGCCACCAGCAACAGGGGCGCAGGGGAGACCCAGTACTTC	CATSNRGAGETQYF
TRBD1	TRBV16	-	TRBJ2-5	TGTGCCAGCAGCTACCAGGGGGAGTTACAAGAGACCCAGTACTTC	CASSYQGELQETQYF
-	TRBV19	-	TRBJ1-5	TGTGCCAGTTCGTGGGGCACGAATAGCGTGCCCCAGCATTTT	CASSWGTNSVPQHF
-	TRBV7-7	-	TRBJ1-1	TGTGCTAGCAGCTTGGCCGGGAAGGACACTGAAGCTTTCTTT	CASSLAGKDTEAFF
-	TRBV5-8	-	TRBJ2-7	TGTGCCAGCAGCTTGGCCGGGTTC	CASSLAGF
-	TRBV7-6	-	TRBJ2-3	TGTGCCAGCAGCTTAGCCCTACTATCCATCCTTAGCACAGATACGCAGTATTTT	CASSLALLSILSTDTQYF